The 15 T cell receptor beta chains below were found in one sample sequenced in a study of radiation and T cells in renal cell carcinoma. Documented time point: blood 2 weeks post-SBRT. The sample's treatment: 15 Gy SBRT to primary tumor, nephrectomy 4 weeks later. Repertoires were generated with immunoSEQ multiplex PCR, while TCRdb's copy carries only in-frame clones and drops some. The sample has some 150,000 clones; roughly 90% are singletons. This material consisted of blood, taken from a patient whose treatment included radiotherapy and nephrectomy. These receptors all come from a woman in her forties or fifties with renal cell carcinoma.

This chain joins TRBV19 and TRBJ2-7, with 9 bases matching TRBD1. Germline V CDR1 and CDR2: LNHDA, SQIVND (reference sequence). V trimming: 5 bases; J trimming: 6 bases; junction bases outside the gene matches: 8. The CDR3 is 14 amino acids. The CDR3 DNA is TGTGCCAGTAGTGCCGGGACAGGGACGGGCGAGCAGTACTTC. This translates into CASSAGTGTGEQYF.

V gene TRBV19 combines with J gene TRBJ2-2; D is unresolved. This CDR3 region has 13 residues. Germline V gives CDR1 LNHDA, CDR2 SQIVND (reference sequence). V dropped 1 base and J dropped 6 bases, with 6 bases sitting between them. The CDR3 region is CASSIVEAGELFF. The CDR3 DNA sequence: TGTGCCAGTAGTATAGTGGAAGCCGGGGAGCTGTTTTTT.

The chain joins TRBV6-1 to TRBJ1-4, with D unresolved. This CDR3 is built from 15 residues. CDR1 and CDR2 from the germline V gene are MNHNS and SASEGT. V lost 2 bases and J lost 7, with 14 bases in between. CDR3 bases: TGTGCCAGCAGTGAAAGTCGCCCGGTGGGTGAAAAACTGTTTTTT. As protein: CASSESRPVGEKLFF.

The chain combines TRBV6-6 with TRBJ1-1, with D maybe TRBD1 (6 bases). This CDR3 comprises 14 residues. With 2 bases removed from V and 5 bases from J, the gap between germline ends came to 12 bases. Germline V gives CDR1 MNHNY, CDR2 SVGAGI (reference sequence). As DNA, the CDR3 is TGTGCCAGCAGTTACCACAGGGAAGGGACTGAAGCTTTCTTT. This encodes CASSYHREGTEAFF.

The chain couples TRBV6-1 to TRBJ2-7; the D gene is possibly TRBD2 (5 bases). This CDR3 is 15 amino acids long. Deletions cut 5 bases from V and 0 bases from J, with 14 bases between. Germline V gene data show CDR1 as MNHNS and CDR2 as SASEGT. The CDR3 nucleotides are TGTGCCAGCAGTAGAGGGCAGTCCCTCTCCTACGAGCAGTACTTC. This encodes CASSRGQSLSYEQYF.

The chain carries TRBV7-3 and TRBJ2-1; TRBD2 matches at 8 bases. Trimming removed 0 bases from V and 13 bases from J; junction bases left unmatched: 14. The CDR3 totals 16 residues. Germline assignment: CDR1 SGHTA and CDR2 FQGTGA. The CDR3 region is CASSLTGKLPGTSQFF. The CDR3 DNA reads TGTGCCAGCAGCTTAACGGGAAAATTACCCGGGACTAGTCAGTTCTTC.

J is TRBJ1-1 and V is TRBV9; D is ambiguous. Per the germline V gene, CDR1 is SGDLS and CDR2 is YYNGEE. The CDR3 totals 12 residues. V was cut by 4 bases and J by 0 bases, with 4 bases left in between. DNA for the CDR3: TGTGCCAGCAGCAATATGAACACTGAAGCTTTCTTT. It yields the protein CASSNMNTEAFF.

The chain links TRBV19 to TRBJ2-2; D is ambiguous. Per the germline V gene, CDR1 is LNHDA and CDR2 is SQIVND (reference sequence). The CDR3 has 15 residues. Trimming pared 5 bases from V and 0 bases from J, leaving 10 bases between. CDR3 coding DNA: TGTGCCAGTAGTCTTTCGGACGCGAACACCGGGGAGCTGTTTTTT. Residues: CASSLSDANTGELFF.

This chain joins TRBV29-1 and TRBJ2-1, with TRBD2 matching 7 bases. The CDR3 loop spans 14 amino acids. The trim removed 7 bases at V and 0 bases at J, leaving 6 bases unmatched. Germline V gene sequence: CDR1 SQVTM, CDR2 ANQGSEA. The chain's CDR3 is CSGSGGSSYNEQFF. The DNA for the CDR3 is TGCAGCGGCTCGGGGGGAAGCTCCTACAATGAGCAGTTCTTC.

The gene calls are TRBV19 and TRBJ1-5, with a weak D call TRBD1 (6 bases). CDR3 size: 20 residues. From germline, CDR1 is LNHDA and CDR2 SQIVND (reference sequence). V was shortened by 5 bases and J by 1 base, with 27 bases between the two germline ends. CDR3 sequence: CASSSLRGGGGLVSNQPQHF. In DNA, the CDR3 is TGTGCCAGTAGTTCACTTAGGGGGGGTGGTGGCCTAGTGAGCAATCAGCCCCAGCATTTT.

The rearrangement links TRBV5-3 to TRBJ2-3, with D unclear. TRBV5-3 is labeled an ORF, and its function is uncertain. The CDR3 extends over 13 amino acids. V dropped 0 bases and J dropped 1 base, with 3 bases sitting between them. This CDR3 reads CARSLAGTDTQYF. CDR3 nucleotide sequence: TGTGCCAGAAGCTTGGCTGGCACAGATACGCAGTATTTT.

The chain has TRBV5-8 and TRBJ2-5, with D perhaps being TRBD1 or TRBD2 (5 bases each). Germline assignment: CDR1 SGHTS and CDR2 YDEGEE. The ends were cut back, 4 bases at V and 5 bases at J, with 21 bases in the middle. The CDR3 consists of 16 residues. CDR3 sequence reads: CASSIYRGQARETQYF. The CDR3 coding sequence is TGTGCCAGCAGCATATACCGGGGCCAGGCGAGGGAGACCCAGTACTTC. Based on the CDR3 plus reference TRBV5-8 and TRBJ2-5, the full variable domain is EAGVTQSPTHLIKTRGQQATLRCSPISGHTSVYWYQQALGLGLQFLLWYDEGEERNRGNFPPRFSGRQFPNYSSELNVNALELEDSALYLCASSIYRGQARETQYFGPGTRLLVL.

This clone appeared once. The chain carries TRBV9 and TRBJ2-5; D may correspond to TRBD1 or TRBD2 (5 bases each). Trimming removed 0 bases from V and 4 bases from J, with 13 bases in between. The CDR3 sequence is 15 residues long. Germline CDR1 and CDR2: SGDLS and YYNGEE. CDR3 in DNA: TGTGCCAGCAGCGTAGAGTGGGGGTTATCAGAGACCCAGTACTTC. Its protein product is CASSVEWGLSETQYF. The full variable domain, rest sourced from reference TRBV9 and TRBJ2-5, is DSGVTQTPKHLITATGQRVTLRCSPRSGDLSVYWYQQSLDQGLQFLIQYYNGEERAKGNILERFSAQQFPDLHSELNLSSLELGDSALYFCASSVEWGLSETQYFGPGTRLLVL.

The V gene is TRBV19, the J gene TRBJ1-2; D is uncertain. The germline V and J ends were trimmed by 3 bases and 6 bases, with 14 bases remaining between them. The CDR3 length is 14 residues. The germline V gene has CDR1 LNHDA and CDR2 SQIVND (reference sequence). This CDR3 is CASSMGPPINGYTF. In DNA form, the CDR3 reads TGTGCCAGTAGTATGGGCCCTCCCATCAATGGCTACACCTTC.

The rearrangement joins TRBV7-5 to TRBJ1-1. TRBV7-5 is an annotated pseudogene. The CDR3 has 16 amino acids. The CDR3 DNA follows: TGTGCCAGAAGCTTAGGTTCGGGGTCCCCAGTAACTGAAGCTTTCTTT. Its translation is CARSLGSGSPVTEAFF.